These 20 T cell receptor beta chains share one sample of origin, sequenced in a study of beta chain features in type 1 diabetes. For these TCRs, the target antigens are not known. Every isolated RNA sample was fully reverse transcribed, so sequencing captured expressed TCRB transcripts. Profiling relied on immunoSEQ multiplex PCR, and the TCRdb table lists in-frame clones only, not all of them. The sample lists around 600,000 clones, 9.5% to 15% occurring once. Study-level findings and limits: Among patients with Type 1 diabetes, TCRB CDR3s were moderately but significantly shorter in every one of the four CD4+ subsets.

Sample: naive CD4+ T cells from blood. These receptors were collected from a man younger than 45 with type 1 diabetes.

At least ten counts were recorded for this clone. The CDR3 region has the DNA TGTGCCAGCGCAGCACAAGAGACCCAGTACTTC. This sequence encodes CASAAQETQYF. The chain joins TRBV14 to TRBJ2-5; D ambiguous. V dropped 8 bases and J dropped 2 bases, with 6 bases sitting between them. Germline V gene lookup returns CDR1 SGHDN and CDR2 FVKESK. The CDR3 spans 11 residues.

This clone was seen a few times. In DNA form, the CDR3 reads TGTGCCAGCAGCCGACCCACAGATACGCAGTATTTT. Translation gives CASSRPTDTQYF. This rearrangement joins TRBV11-3 to TRBJ2-3; D unclear. The CDR3 totals 12 residues. Trimming removed 5 bases at V and 2 bases at J, with 5 bases between. In germline, CDR1 is SGHNT, CDR2 YENEEA.

The chain uses TRBV5-4 and TRBJ1-2; D not resolved. This CDR3 contains 15 residues. The V gene's germline CDR1 is SGHNT and CDR2 YYREEE (reference sequence). The V and J ends lost 0 bases and 0 bases respectively, with 9 bases between them. DNA for the CDR3: TGTGCCAGCAGCTTGGTACCGGTAGCTAACTATGGCTACACCTTC. Its protein is CASSLVPVANYGYTF.

V gene TRBV7-8 combines with J gene TRBJ1-2; a possible D gene is TRBD1 (6 bases). V lost 5 bases to trimming and J lost 4 bases, with 17 bases between them. Germline assignment: CDR1 SGHVS and CDR2 FQNEAQ. There are 15 residues in the CDR3. The CDR3 nucleotides are TGTGCCAGCAGCGTTGGACAGAATACCCTCTATGGCTACACCTTC. Its translation is CASSVGQNTLYGYTF.

This clone came up a few times. This chain uses TRBV25-1 with TRBJ1-4, with a possible D match to TRBD1 (6 bases). This CDR3 is built from 15 residues. Germline assignment: CDR1 MGHDK and CDR2 SYGVNS. V lost 1 base and J 6 bases, leaving 12 bases between the germline ends. This CDR3 reads CASSEFQGLDEKLFF. CDR3 DNA sequence: TGTGCCAGCAGTGAATTTCAGGGGTTGGATGAAAAACTGTTTTTT. The full variable domain, with the rest looked up from reference TRBV25-1 and TRBJ1-4, is EADIYQTPRYLVIGTGKKITLECSQTMGHDKMYWYQQDPGMELHLIHYSYGVNSTEKGDLSSESTVSRIRTEHFPLTLESARPSHTSQYLCASSEFQGLDEKLFFGSGTQLSVL.

CDR3 coding DNA: TGTGCCTTGGCCCGTGGGTCTTTAAGCTCCTACAATGAGCAGTTCTTC. This sequence encodes CALARGSLSSYNEQFF. J is TRBJ2-1 and V is TRBV30; D remains ambiguous. V shed 7 bases and J shed 0 bases, with 19 bases lying between them. The CDR3 covers 16 residues. The germline V gene encodes CDR1 GTSNPN and CDR2 SVGIG (reference sequence). Filled out from reference TRBV30 and TRBJ2-1, the complete variable domain reads SQTIHQWPATLVQPVGSPLSLECTVEGTSNPNLYWYRQAAGRGLQLLFYSVGIGQISSEVPQNLSASRPQDRQFILSSKKLLLSDSGFYLCALARGSLSSYNEQFFGPGTRLTVL.

This clone was seen ten or more times. This chain connects TRBV19 to TRBJ1-2, with TRBD1 as a possible D gene (6 bases). V was trimmed by 4 bases and J by 6 bases, leaving 15 bases between them. This CDR3 has 14 residues. Germline loops: CDR1 LNHDA, CDR2 SQIVND (reference sequence). In DNA, the CDR3 is TGTGCCAGTAGTAACAGGGTTTACGGAGATGGCTACACCTTC. Translating it yields CASSNRVYGDGYTF. The full variable domain, in which reference TRBV19 and TRBJ1-2 provide the parts outside the CDR3, is DGGITQSPKYLFRKEGQNVTLSCEQNLNHDAMYWYRQDPGQGLRLIYYSQIVNDFQKGDIAEGYSVSREKKESFPLTVTSAQKNPTAFYLCASSNRVYGDGYTFGSGTRLTVV.

This clone turned up a few times. This chain links TRBV19 with TRBJ2-1; possibly TRBD1 for D (5 bases). The V and J ends lost 7 bases and 5 bases respectively, with 9 bases between them. The V gene's germline CDR1 is LNHDA and CDR2 SQIVND (reference sequence). The CDR3 sequence is 12 residues long. CDR3 region: CASTRANNEQFF. The CDR3 region has the DNA TGTGCCAGTACCAGGGCGAACAATGAGCAGTTCTTC.

This clone was seen a few times. The chain has TRBV14 and TRBJ2-1, with 7 bases that match TRBD2. With 0 bases clipped from V and 4 bases from J, the junction kept 6 bases outside the gene matches. CDR3 length equals 16 residues. The germline V gene encodes CDR1 SGHDN and CDR2 FVKESK. Here the CDR3 reads CASSQEVLARYNEQFF. CDR3 sequence (DNA): TGTGCCAGCAGCCAAGAAGTACTAGCGAGGTACAATGAGCAGTTCTTC.

This clone has a handful of counts. The chain carries TRBV10-3 and TRBJ2-7; D ambiguous. Trimming took 0 bases from V and 4 from J, leaving 10 bases between them. Germline assignment: CDR1 ENHRY and CDR2 SYGVKD. The CDR3 has 14 residues. CDR3 nucleotide sequence: TGTGCCATCAGTGAGTCGATGGTAGGGTACGAGCAGTACTTC. This translates into CAISESMVGYEQYF.

The rearrangement joins TRBV6-6 to TRBJ2-1; D unresolved. Germline values: CDR1 MNHNY, CDR2 SVGAGI (reference sequence). This CDR3 region has 13 residues. Trimming shortened V by 7 bases and J by 6 bases, and 13 bases separated the two germline ends. The CDR3 DNA follows: TGTGCCAGCATACTGATACCCAGCAATGAGCAGTTCTTC. Translated, it gives CASILIPSNEQFF.

This clone has a handful of counts. The V and J genes are TRBV7-9 and TRBJ1-1; 8 nucleotides match TRBD1. This CDR3 comprises 16 residues. CDR1 is SEHNR, CDR2 FQNEAQ, per germline (reference sequence). V was pared by 5 bases and J by 0 bases, with 8 bases of the junction left unmatched. The CDR3 reads CASSPGTGHLNTEAFF. The DNA for the CDR3 is TGTGCCAGCAGCCCAGGGACAGGCCACCTGAACACTGAAGCTTTCTTT.

The chain carries TRBV9 and TRBJ1-5; unclear D gene. Per the germline V gene, CDR1 is SGDLS and CDR2 is YYNGEE. The CDR3 spans 13 residues. The ends were cut back, 0 bases at V and 5 bases at J, with 6 bases in the middle. The CDR3 sequence is CASSVAIDQPQHF. The CDR3 nucleotides are TGTGCCAGCAGCGTAGCTATCGATCAGCCCCAGCATTTT.

This clone showed up just a few times. In nucleotides, the CDR3 is TGTGCCAGCAGCGTAGGGGCAACAGCGACGGAGGAAAAACTGTTTTTT. Its translation: CASSVGATATEEKLFF. The gene calls are TRBV9 and TRBJ1-4; D is unresolved. CDR1 and CDR2 (germline): SGDLS, YYNGEE. The CDR3 is 16 residues long. V was cut by 0 bases and J by 8 bases, with 17 bases left in between.

V is TRBV5-1 and J is TRBJ2-2; TRBD1 might be the D (5 bases). V was shortened by 1 base and J by 1 base, with 11 bases between the two germline ends. Germline V gene data show CDR1 as SGHRS and CDR2 as YFSETQ. The CDR3 covers 16 residues. For the CDR3, the DNA is TGCGCCAGCAGCTTGTCGGAGACAGAGAACACCGGGGAGCTGTTTTTT. Encoded protein: CASSLSETENTGELFF.

The chain joins TRBV30 to TRBJ1-2; no clear D. Trimming removed 6 bases at V and 0 bases at J, with 11 bases between. The V gene's germline CDR1 is GTSNPN and CDR2 SVGIG (reference sequence). The CDR3 sequence is 13 residues long. This CDR3 reads CACSPSSNYGYTF. The CDR3 DNA follows: TGTGCCTGCAGTCCCTCTTCTAACTATGGCTACACCTTC.

In its sample, this clone was seen a few times. The V and J genes are TRBV2 and TRBJ2-5; D is perhaps TRBD2 (5 bases). With the DNA end fitting TRBJ2-7 better, the J assignment may be wrong. Germline CDR1 and CDR2: SNHLY and FYNNEI. The CDR3 spans 16 residues. For the CDR3, the DNA is TGTGCCAGCAGTGTCAGGTTCCAGCGGTCCTCCTACGAGCAGTACTTC. Its translation is CASSVRFQRSSYEQYF.

This chain uses TRBV18 with TRBJ1-2; D is undetermined. The V gene's germline CDR1 is KGHSH and CDR2 LQKENI. The V gene lost 3 bases and the J gene lost 1 base, with 9 bases spanning the gap. The CDR3 consists of 14 residues. The CDR3: CASSPTENNYGYTF. CDR3 coding DNA: TGTGCCAGCTCACCTACAGAGAATAACTATGGCTACACCTTC.

Only a few counts were recorded for this clone. The rearrangement joins TRBV5-1 to TRBJ1-2, with D unclear. Germline-derived CDR1 and CDR2 are SGHRS and YFSETQ. CDR3 length: 15 residues. V shed 0 bases and J shed 3 bases, with 12 bases lying between them. The CDR3 here is CASSLEADSDYGYTF. The CDR3 DNA is TGCGCCAGCAGCTTGGAGGCTGACTCGGACTATGGCTACACCTTC.

The table lists this clone with a few counts. V usage is TRBV28 and J usage is TRBJ1-2; 9 bases match TRBD1. The CDR3 runs 14 residues. Trimming cost V 1 base and J 6 bases; bases outside gene matches: 3. The germline V gene encodes CDR1 MDHEN and CDR2 SYDVKM. CDR3 sequence (DNA): TGTGCCAGCAGTTTATCGGGGACAGGGCATGGCTACACCTTC. Translation: CASSLSGTGHGYTF.